The 4 T cell receptor beta chains given below trace back to one sample, sequenced in a study of blood T cell repertoires in COVID-19. Data came from immunoSEQ multiplex PCR; TCRdb stores just in-frame clones and leaves some out. The sample gives approximately 170,000 clones, about four fifths of which show up once; about 2.5% is in the top ten. Sample: peripheral blood. The receptors shown here come from a woman older than 75 with COVID-19, enrolled during active disease.

The chain links TRBV6-5 to TRBJ1-1, with D possibly matching TRBD1 (5 bases). V lost 0 bases to trimming and J lost 2 bases, with 13 bases between them. The CDR3 has 16 residues. The V gene's germline CDR1 is MNHEY and CDR2 SVGAGI. This CDR3 is CASSYSTGGPNTEAFF. DNA for the CDR3: TGTGCCAGCAGTTACTCGACGGGGGGTCCAAACACTGAAGCTTTCTTT.

This clone is a singleton in its sample. The chain is built from TRBV19 and TRBJ2-1; TRBD1 matches at 9 bases. With V trimmed by 4 bases and J by 2 bases, 9 bases remained unmatched. Germline V gene sequence: CDR1 LNHDA, CDR2 SQIVND (reference sequence). The CDR3 loop spans 17 amino acids. The CDR3 DNA follows: TGTGCCAGTAGTACCTTTCCTAGACAGGGGGCCTACAATGAGCAGTTCTTC. Translating gives CASSTFPRQGAYNEQFF.

This chain connects TRBV6-6 to TRBJ1-5, with 8 bases aligning to TRBD1. V lost 2 bases and J lost 5; bases outside the gene matches: 2. The germline V gene encodes CDR1 MNHNY and CDR2 SVGAGI (reference sequence). This CDR3 region has 14 residues. CDR3: CASSYGGQDQPQHF. The DNA for the CDR3 is TGTGCCAGCAGTTACGGGGGACAGGATCAGCCCCAGCATTTT.

This clone was seen a few times. The V gene is TRBV7-3, the J gene TRBJ1-1; TRBD1 matches 8 bases. CDR1 is SGHTA and CDR2 is FQGTGA in the germline V gene. The length of the CDR3 is 14 residues. The ends lost 6 bases at V and 4 bases at J; junction bases unmatched: 7. The CDR3 loop is CASRPRQGSTEAFF. CDR3 sequence (DNA): TGTGCCAGCAGGCCCCGACAGGGGAGCACTGAAGCTTTCTTT. Drawing the rest from reference TRBV7-3 and TRBJ1-1, the complete variable domain is GAGVSQTPSNKVTEKGKYVELRCDPISGHTALYWYRQSLGQGPEFLIYFQGTGAADDSGLPNDRFFAVRPEGSVSTLKIQRTERGDSAVYLCASRPRQGSTEAFFGQGTRLTVV.